This T cell receptor beta chain is from a study of patients and donors after allogeneic stem cell transplantation. TCRdb analysed the RT-PCR reads with MiXCR anew, one entry per CDR3 protein. Altogether roughly 880,000 distinct CDR3 sequences are present, around 17% being singletons, with the ten largest covering 5% to 7.5%. CDR1 and CDR2 from the germline V gene are SGHRS and YFSETQ. The CDR3 covers 15 residues. Trimming took off 1 base at V and 1 base at J, with 6 bases between the two ends. This receptor was obtained from a human donor who was either an allogeneic HSCT recipient or a stem cell or donor lymphocyte infusion donor (not recorded which). It is not recorded whose cells these are; they may come from a transplant donor. The V gene is TRBV5-1, the J gene TRBJ2-6; D gene ambiguous. Sequencing was carried out using blood, either unsorted or a sorted T cell fraction (not recorded which). The CDR3 loop reads CASSLIPSGANVLTF. CDR3 nucleotide sequence: TGCGCCAGCAGCTTGATTCCTTCTGGGGCCAACGTCCTGACTTTC. Variable domain in full (rest from reference TRBV5-1 and TRBJ2-6): KAGVTQTPRYLIKTRGQQVTLSCSPISGHRSVSWYQQTPGQGLQFLFEYFSETQRNKGNFPGRFSGRQFSNSRSEMNVSTLELGDSALYLCASSLIPSGANVLTFGAGSRLTVL.